This TCR beta chain was sequenced for a study of monozygotic twins with inflammatory bowel disease. Study results and caveats: Relative clonotype sharing with others was diminished in IBD patients versus healthy twins, particularly with disease activity. No difference in repertoire similarity was seen between concordant and discordant twins, possibly because power was limited.

Germline V CDR1 and CDR2: SQVTM, ANQGSEA. This CDR3 has 15 residues. Using eight separate reactions per sample, the authors generated cDNA. Reprocessing the 5' RACE reads, TCRdb reports a single entry for every CDR3 protein and omits DNA. This sample's table reports some 200,000 distinct CDR3 sequences. Note on this clonotype: The antigen remains undetermined.

The rearrangement joins TRBV29-1 to TRBJ2-1; TCRdb returns TRBD2, unconfirmable since there is no DNA. This TCR derives from a human donor with ulcerative colitis or Crohn's disease, or a healthy co-twin of an affected twin (not recorded which). Sequences were obtained from blood. This CDR3 is CSVMAIASRTNEQFF.